These 7 T cell receptor beta chains were all obtained from the same sample, sequenced in a study of Ad26.COV2.S vaccination and SARS-CoV-2 variants. The repertoire was sequenced with immunoSEQ multiplex PCR; TCRdb's copy has only in-frame clones and lacks some. The data hold some 270,000 clones, with roughly 85% observed a single time. Treatment indicated: around 19 received Ad26.COV2.S at low or high dose, single or two shots; several received placebo; per-sample allocation not given. The investigators took samples on day 63 after the first vaccine or placebo injection. The sequencing here drew on peripheral blood, taken in a trial of Ad26.COV2.S vaccine versus placebo. The receptors come from a person between 18 and 59 years old who received the Ad26.COV2.S COVID-19 vaccine or a placebo.

The chain recombines TRBV30 with TRBJ2-6; D unclear. The germline V and J ends were trimmed by 0 bases and 0 bases, with 0 bases remaining between them. CDR1 GTSNPN and CDR2 SVGIG come from the germline V gene (reference sequence). The CDR3 runs to 13 residues. The chain's CDR3 is CAWSVSGANVLTF. The DNA for the CDR3 is TGTGCCTGGAGTGTCTCTGGGGCCAACGTCCTGACTTTC.

The gene calls are TRBV2 and TRBJ1-5; 7 bases line up with TRBD1. The CDR3 loop spans 17 amino acids. After removal of 2 bases from V and 0 bases from J, the junction contained 7 bases not matched to a gene. Looked up from germline, CDR1 is SNHLY and CDR2 is FYNNEI. This chain's CDR3 is CASSETGTEYSNQPQHF. CDR3 DNA: TGTGCCAGCAGTGAAACGGGGACAGAATATAGCAATCAGCCCCAGCATTTT. The whole variable domain, filled in from reference TRBV2 and TRBJ1-5, reads EPEVTQTPSHQVTQMGQEVILRCVPISNHLYFYWYRQILGQKVEFLVSFYNNEISEKSEIFDDQFSVERPDGSNFTLKIRSTKLEDSAMYFCASSETGTEYSNQPQHFGDGTRLSIL.

This sequence joins TRBV6-2 or TRBV6-3 and TRBJ1-3; weak D call: TRBD1 (5 bases). The germline gives CDR1 MNHEY, CDR2 SVGEGT. The V end was cut by 2 bases, the J end by 2 bases, with 16 bases between. This CDR3 has 17 residues. The CDR3 nucleotides read TGTGCCAGCAGTTACCCCGGCCACGACAGAACTGGAAACACCATATATTTT. This codes for CASSYPGHDRTGNTIYF.

The chain uses TRBV12-3 or TRBV12-4 and TRBJ1-6, with D perhaps matching TRBD1 (5 bases). V lost 3 bases and J 5 bases, leaving 5 bases between the germline ends. This CDR3 comprises 13 residues. The CDR3 loop reads CASSLGDNSPLHF. The CDR3 coding sequence is TGTGCCAGCAGTTTGGGGGATAATTCACCCCTCCACTTT.

The rearrangement links TRBV7-3 to TRBJ2-3; 14 bases align to TRBD2. This CDR3 spans 16 amino acids. CDR1 and CDR2 (germline): SGHTA, FQGTGA. The V segment lost 5 bases and the J segment 7 bases; nucleotides outside the gene matches: 8. The CDR3 protein is CASSEGGLAGENTQYF. CDR3 DNA sequence: TGTGCCAGCAGCGAGGGGGGACTAGCGGGAGAAAATACGCAGTATTTT.

CDR3 nucleotide sequence: TGTGCCATCAGTGATGGCGGGAATCAGCCCCAGCATTTT. Amino acids: CAISDGGNQPQHF. The chain has TRBV10-3 and TRBJ1-5; D not resolved. The germline V gene has CDR1 ENHRY and CDR2 SYGVKD. The CDR3 sequence is 13 residues long. With 3 bases removed from V and 4 bases from J, the gap between germline ends came to 7 bases.

This clone appeared a few times. V and J are TRBV19 and TRBJ2-1, with D hard to call. Germline lookup yields CDR1 LNHDA and CDR2 SQIVND (reference sequence). Between the trimmed V and J ends, which lost 3 bases and 2 bases, there was a span of 14 bases. The CDR3 is 16 amino acids. The CDR3 nucleotides are TGTGCCAGTAGTATTAACCCGTCAATTACCTACAATGAGCAGTTCTTC. Amino acid sequence: CASSINPSITYNEQFF. Complete variable domain (other parts from reference TRBV19 and TRBJ2-1): DGGITQSPKYLFRKEGQNVTLSCEQNLNHDAMYWYRQDPGQGLRLIYYSQIVNDFQKGDIAEGYSVSREKKESFPLTVTSAQKNPTAFYLCASSINPSITYNEQFFGPGTRLTVL.